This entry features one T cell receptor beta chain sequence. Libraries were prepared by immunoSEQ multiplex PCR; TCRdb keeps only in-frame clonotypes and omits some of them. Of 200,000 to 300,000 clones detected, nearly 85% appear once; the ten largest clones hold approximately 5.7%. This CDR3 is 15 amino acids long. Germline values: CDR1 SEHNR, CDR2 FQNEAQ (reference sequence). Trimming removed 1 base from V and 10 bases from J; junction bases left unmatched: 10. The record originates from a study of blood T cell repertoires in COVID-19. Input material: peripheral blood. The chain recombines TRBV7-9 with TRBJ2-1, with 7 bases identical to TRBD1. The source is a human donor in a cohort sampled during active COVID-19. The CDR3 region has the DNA TGTGCCAGCAGCTTAGGGGCTGAGGGGGCCGAGGAGCAGTTCTTC. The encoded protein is CASSLGAEGAEEQFF.